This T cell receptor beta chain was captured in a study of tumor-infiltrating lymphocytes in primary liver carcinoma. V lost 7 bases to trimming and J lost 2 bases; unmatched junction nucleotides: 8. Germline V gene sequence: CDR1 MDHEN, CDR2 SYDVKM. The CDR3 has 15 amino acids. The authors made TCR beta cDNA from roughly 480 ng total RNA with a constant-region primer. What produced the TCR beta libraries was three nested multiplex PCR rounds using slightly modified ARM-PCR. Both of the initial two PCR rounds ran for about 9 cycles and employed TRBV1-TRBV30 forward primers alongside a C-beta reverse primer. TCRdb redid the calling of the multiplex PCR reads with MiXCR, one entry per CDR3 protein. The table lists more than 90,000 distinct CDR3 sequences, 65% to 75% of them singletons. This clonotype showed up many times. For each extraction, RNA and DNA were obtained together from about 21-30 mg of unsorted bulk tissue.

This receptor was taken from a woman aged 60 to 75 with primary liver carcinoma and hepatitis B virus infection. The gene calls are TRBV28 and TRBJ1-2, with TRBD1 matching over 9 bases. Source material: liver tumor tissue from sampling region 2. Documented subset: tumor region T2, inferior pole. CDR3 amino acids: CASNLPGQGNYGYTF. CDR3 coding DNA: TGTGCCAGCAACCTCCCGGGACAGGGAAACTATGGCTACACCTTC.